Shown below are 15 T cell receptor beta chains from a single sample sequenced in a study of blood T cell repertoires in COVID-19. Method: immunoSEQ multiplex PCR; TCRdb's copy keeps in-frame clones and lacks some. The repertoire holds over 110,000 clones, with over 75% as singletons. The sequencing sample was made of PBMCs or T cells enriched from blood (not recorded which). Receptors originate from a man in his fifties in a cohort exposed to, infected with or recovered from COVID-19 (not recorded which).

About this clone: The junction departs from germline at one end; a sequencing error may be responsible. The J gene is TRBJ2-4, the V gene TRBV7-2, with 9 positions matching TRBD1. Germline lookup yields CDR1 SGHTA and CDR2 FQGNSA. This CDR3 is built from 14 residues. In DNA form, the CDR3 reads TGTGCCAGCAGCCCCCGGACAGGGGAAAAAATTCAGTACTTC. Translated: CASSPRTGEKIQYF.

This chain uses TRBV9 with TRBJ2-2, with TRBD2 matching over 7 bases. CDR3 length equals 14 residues. CDR1 SGDLS and CDR2 YYNGEE come from the germline V gene. J was trimmed by 7 bases and V by 3 bases; bases with no gene match: 6. CDR3 bases: TGTGCCAGCAGCGAGGGCGGGAGTCGCGGGGAGCTGTTTTTT. As protein: CASSEGGSRGELFF.

The chain carries TRBV3-1 (or the pseudogene TRBV3-2) and TRBJ2-1; 12 bases line up with TRBD2. The CDR3 loop spans 15 amino acids. After removal of 4 bases from V and 7 bases from J, the junction contained 5 bases not matched to a gene. The germline CDR1 and CDR2 sequences are LGHDT and YNNKEL (reference sequence). The CDR3, as DNA: TGTGCCAGCAGCCTGCTAGCGGGGGGGCTGAATGAGCAGTTCTTC. Amino acids: CASSLLAGGLNEQFF.

The rearrangement uses TRBV11-2 and TRBJ1-5; D call uncertain. The CDR3 has 14 amino acids. Trimming shortened V by 8 bases and J by 2 bases, and 13 bases separated the two germline ends. Germline lookup yields CDR1 SGHAT and CDR2 FQNNGV. The chain's CDR3 is CASPTEDGNQPQHF. DNA of the CDR3: TGTGCCAGCCCCACCGAGGATGGCAATCAGCCCCAGCATTTT. The full variable domain, rest sourced from reference TRBV11-2 and TRBJ1-5, is EAGVAQSPRYKIIEKRQSVAFWCNPISGHATLYWYQQILGQGPKLLIQFQNNGVVDDSQLPKDRFSAERLKGVDSTLKIQPAKLEDSAVYLCASPTEDGNQPQHFGDGTRLSIL.

The chain joins TRBV28 to TRBJ1-1; D may be TRBD1 (5 bases). The germline V gene encodes CDR1 MDHEN and CDR2 SYDVKM. The CDR3 runs 15 residues. The V end was cut by 3 bases, the J end by 2 bases, with 13 bases between. The CDR3 region has the DNA TGTGCCAGCAGTTTCCACCCAGGACAAAACACTGAAGCTTTCTTT. Residues: CASSFHPGQNTEAFF.

The CDR3 reads CASSLRQGESTGELFF. The CDR3 DNA is TGTGCCAGCAGCTTACGACAGGGAGAAAGCACCGGGGAGCTGTTTTTT. V and J are TRBV7-8 and TRBJ2-2; 7 bases fit TRBD1. Germline CDR1 and CDR2: SGHVS and FQNEAQ. V was pared by 2 bases and J by 4 bases, with 7 bases of the junction left unmatched. CDR3 size: 16 residues.

The chain is built from TRBV18 and TRBJ2-7; D might be TRBD1 (6 bases). Trimming left V 2 bases short and J 4 bases short, with 12 bases between. This CDR3 region has 14 residues. Germline CDR1 and CDR2: KGHSH and LQKENI. The DNA of the CDR3 is TGTGCCAGCTCACCAGCCCAGGGGATGTACGAGCAGTACTTC. It specifies CASSPAQGMYEQYF.

This chain connects TRBV27 to TRBJ2-2; TRBD2 might be the D (5 bases). Deletions cut 3 bases from V and 6 bases from J, with 11 bases between. This CDR3 region has 14 residues. Germline V lookup: CDR1 MNHEY, CDR2 SMNVEV (reference sequence). CDR3 sequence: CASSFAVGAGELFF. The CDR3 nucleotides are TGTGCCAGCAGTTTCGCAGTCGGGGCCGGGGAGCTGTTTTTT.

The chain combines TRBV13 with TRBJ1-2; TRBD1 aligns across 7 bases. The germline V gene has CDR1 PRHDT and CDR2 FYEKMQ (reference sequence). V dropped 5 bases and J dropped 3; count of bases not matched to a gene: 9. This CDR3 contains 15 residues. The CDR3, as DNA: TGTGCCAGCAGCCCGCGCGGCGACAGGGACTATGGCTACACCTTC. Translating it yields CASSPRGDRDYGYTF.

The V and J genes are TRBV27 and TRBJ1-2; tentatively, D is TRBD1 (6 bases). The CDR3 sequence is 14 residues long. V was cut by 5 bases and J by 3 bases, with 13 bases left in between. The V gene's germline CDR1 is MNHEY and CDR2 SMNVEV (reference sequence). The CDR3 protein is CASSKPGDHYGYTF. In DNA, the CDR3 is TGTGCCAGCAGTAAACCAGGGGATCACTATGGCTACACCTTC.

This clone came up many times. The chain links TRBV9 to TRBJ1-2, with D uncertain. CDR1 is SGDLS and CDR2 is YYNGEE in the germline V gene. The ends were cut back, 6 bases at V and 5 bases at J, with 11 bases in the middle. The CDR3 is made up of 12 amino acids. The CDR3 reads CASTSAGYGYTF. The DNA for the CDR3 is TGTGCCAGCACCTCGGCGGGATATGGCTACACCTTC.

This chain links TRBV7-3 with TRBJ2-1, with TRBD2 matching over 8 bases. The CDR3 contains 16 residues. With V trimmed by 5 bases and J by 7 bases, 13 bases remained unmatched. The germline V gene has CDR1 SGHTA and CDR2 FQGTGA. CDR3 region: CASSRKSGSEFNEQFF. The DNA for the CDR3 is TGTGCCAGCAGCCGAAAAAGCGGGAGTGAGTTTAATGAGCAGTTCTTC.

V gene TRBV6-6 combines with J gene TRBJ2-7, with 12 bases lining up with TRBD1. The germline CDR1 and CDR2 sequences are MNHNY and SVGAGI (reference sequence). V lost 5 bases, J lost 7 bases, and 15 bases stayed unmatched. CDR3 length: 17 residues. The CDR3 protein is CASSPKRPGQGAGEQYF. The CDR3 region has the DNA TGTGCCAGCAGTCCAAAGCGACCGGGACAGGGGGCGGGGGAGCAGTACTTC.

This clone was observed a single time. The chain has TRBV18 and TRBJ1-3, with 8 bases aligning to TRBD1. The V gene's germline CDR1 is KGHSH and CDR2 LQKENI. The CDR3 is 16 residues long. The V segment lost 4 bases and the J segment 0 bases; nucleotides outside the gene matches: 5. The DNA for the CDR3 is TGTGCCAGCTCACAAAGACAGGGGAGCTCTGGAAACACCATATATTTT. It encodes CASSQRQGSSGNTIYF.

V usage is TRBV10-1 and J usage is TRBJ2-2; 8 bases agree with TRBD1. The germline V gene has CDR1 WNHNN and CDR2 SYGVQD (reference sequence). This CDR3 is 16 amino acids long. With V trimmed by 6 bases and J by 6 bases, 12 bases remained unmatched. The CDR3, as DNA: TGCGCCAGCAGCCGGATTCAGGGGGCGCTGGCCGGGGAGCTGTTTTTT. This encodes CASSRIQGALAGELFF.